Listed below are T cell receptor beta chains from one sample, sequenced in a study of T cell responses to AZD1222 COVID-19 vaccine. TCRdb keeps only in-frame clones here, not all; method: immunoSEQ multiplex PCR. The sample includes roughly 85,000 clones, 85% to 90% of them seen just once. The sequences come from peripheral blood, collected on day 0 of AZD1222 vaccination. The receptors derive from an adult in good health. Both conserved end residues are part of each CDR3. The D gene is left open where the match is weak. Not every row has a clone size; where given, it reads once, few, many or a size class.

>TRBD1|TRBJ2-2|17|TRBV5-8|NA
CASSRPPGGPRTGELFF
TGTGCCAGCAGCCGCCCTCCAGGGGGCCCGAGAACCGGGGAGCTGTTTTTT
>NA|TRBJ2-2|15|TRBV19|NA
CASGTGRANTGELFF
TGTGCCAGTGGTACAGGGCGGGCGAACACCGGGGAGCTGTTTTTT
>NA|TRBJ1-5|17|TRBV28|NA
CASRPLTGRAPNLAQHF
TGTGCCAGCAGGCCCCTCACAGGGAGGGCCCCAAATTTAGCCCAGCATTTT
>NA|TRBJ2-1|16|TRBV9|NA
CASSSLRGNSYNEQFF
TGTGCCAGCAGCTCCCTGCGCGGGAACTCCTACAATGAGCAGTTCTTC
>TRBD1|TRBJ2-7|14|TRBV5-1|once
CASSWGTGDYEQYF
TGCGCCAGCAGCTGGGGGACAGGAGATTACGAGCAGTACTTC
>NA|TRBJ1-2|12|TRBV20-1|NA
CSASWGFGGYTF
TGCAGTGCTAGTTGGGGATTTGGCGGCTACACCTTC
>NA|TRBJ1-4|14|TRBV19|once
CATLERGTNEKLFF
TGTGCCACTCTTGAAAGGGGAACGAATGAAAAACTGTTTTTT
>NA|TRBJ2-3|10|TRBV20-1|NA
CSAGTDTQYF
TGCAGTGCGGGCACAGATACGCAGTATTTT
>NA|TRBJ2-3|14|TRBV5-1|NA
CASSFGGGLDTQYF
TGCGCCAGCAGCTTCGGGGGCGGGTTAGATACGCAGTATTTT
>NA|TRBJ1-4|17|TRBV6-1|NA
CASSEAWGQATNEKLFF
TGTGCCAGCAGTGAAGCGTGGGGGCAGGCAACTAATGAAAAACTGTTTTTT
>NA|TRBJ1-6|15|TRBV7-2|few
CASSLPALIGVPLHF
TGTGCCAGCAGCCTTCCGGCTTTAATAGGGGTGCCCCTCCACTTT
>TRBD1|TRBJ2-7|16|TRBV7-9|NA
CASSRHTGQGYYEQYF
TGTGCCAGCAGCCGACACACGGGACAGGGATACTACGAGCAGTACTTC
>NA|TRBJ1-5|16|TRBV6-6|NA
CASSPPGGGSNQPQHF
TGTGCCAGTTCCCCCCCGGGAGGTGGTAGCAATCAGCCCCAGCATTTT
>NA|TRBJ1-2|13|TRBV7-9|NA
CASSLRTLYGYTF
TGTGCCAGCAGCTTGCGGACCCTCTATGGCTACACCTTC
>TRBD1|TRBJ2-2|16|TRBV11-1|NA
CASSLGQGAATGELFF
TGTGCCAGCAGCTTAGGACAGGGGGCGGCCACCGGGGAGCTGTTTTTT
>TRBD1|TRBJ1-1|15|TRBV7-2|NA
CASSWDRSTVWNAFF
TGTGCCAGCAGCTGGGACAGGAGTACGGTCTGGAACGCTTTCTTT
>TRBD1|TRBJ2-3|13|TRBV19|NA
CASSNRQGDTQYF
TGTGCCAGTAGTAATAGACAGGGCGATACGCAGTATTTT